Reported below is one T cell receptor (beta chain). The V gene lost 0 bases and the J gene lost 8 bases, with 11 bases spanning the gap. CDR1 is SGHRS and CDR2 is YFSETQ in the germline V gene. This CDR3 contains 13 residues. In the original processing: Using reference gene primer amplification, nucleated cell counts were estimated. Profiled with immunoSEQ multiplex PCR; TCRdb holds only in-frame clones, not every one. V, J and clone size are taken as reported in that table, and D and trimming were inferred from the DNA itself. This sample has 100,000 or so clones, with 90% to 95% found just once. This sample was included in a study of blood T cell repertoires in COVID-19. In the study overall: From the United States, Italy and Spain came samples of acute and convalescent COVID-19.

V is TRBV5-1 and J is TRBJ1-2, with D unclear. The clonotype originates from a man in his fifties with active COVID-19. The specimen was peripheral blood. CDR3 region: CASSLEAGRGYTF. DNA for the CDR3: TGCGCCAGCAGCTTGGAGGCAGGAAGAGGCTACACCTTC.